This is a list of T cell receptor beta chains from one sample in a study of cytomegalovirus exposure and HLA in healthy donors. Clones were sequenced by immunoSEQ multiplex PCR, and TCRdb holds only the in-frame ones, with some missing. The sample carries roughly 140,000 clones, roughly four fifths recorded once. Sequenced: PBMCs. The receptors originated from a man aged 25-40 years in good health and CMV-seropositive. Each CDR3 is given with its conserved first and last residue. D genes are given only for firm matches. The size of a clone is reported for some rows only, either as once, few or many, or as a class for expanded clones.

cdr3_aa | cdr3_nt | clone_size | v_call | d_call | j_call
CASSWTGDEQYF | TGTGCCAGCAGCTGGACAGGGGACGAGCAGTACTTC | . | TRBV5-5 | TRBD1 | TRBJ2-7
CASSVRGNPNTEAFF | TGTGCCAGCAGCGTACGGGGGAACCCGAACACTGAAGCTTTCTTT | . | TRBV7-9 | . | TRBJ1-1
CASSLTGGVCTF | TGTGCCAGCAGCCTCACAGGGGGCGTCTGCACCTTC | . | TRBV5-6 | TRBD1 | TRBJ1-2
CASSSGGYGNQPQHF | TGTGCCAGCAGTTCAGGGGGGTATGGCAATCAGCCCCAGCATTTT | . | TRBV27 | TRBD1 | TRBJ1-5
CASSIPGGADYGYTF | TGTGCCAGTAGTATCCCGGGGGGGGCTGACTATGGCTACACCTTC | once | TRBV19 | . | TRBJ1-2
CASSPNRVISYEQYF | TGTGCCAGCAGCCCCAACAGGGTTATCTCCTACGAGCAGTACTTC | . | TRBV11-2 | . | TRBJ2-7
CASSRLRTGSNEKLFF | TGTGCCAGCAGCCGCCTCAGGACAGGATCTAATGAAAAACTGTTTTTT | once | TRBV14 | TRBD1 | TRBJ1-4
CASSYSRSSGANVLTF | TGTGCCAGCAGTTACTCGAGATCCTCTGGGGCCAACGTCCTGACTTTC | . | TRBV6-5 | . | TRBJ2-6
CASSAGGEGETQYF | TGTGCCAGCAGTGCGGGGGGGGAAGGAGAGACCCAGTACTTC | . | TRBV28 | TRBD2 | TRBJ2-5
CASRGGLAASYEQYF | TGTGCCAGCAGGGGAGGACTAGCGGCGTCCTACGAGCAGTACTTC | . | TRBV5-6 | TRBD2 | TRBJ2-7
CASSPDRAANSGANVLTF | TGCGCCAGCAGCCCAGACAGAGCGGCGAACTCTGGGGCCAACGTCCTGACTTTC | . | TRBV4-1 | . | TRBJ2-6
CASSLAGGVGGNTIYF | TGTGCCAGCAGCTTAGCCGGAGGGGTAGGTGGAAACACCATATATTTT | . | TRBV7-9 | . | TRBJ1-3
CASSLAGTVNTEAFF | TGTGCCAGCAGTTTAGCGGGGACAGTGAACACTGAAGCTTTCTTT | few | TRBV28 | TRBD1 | TRBJ1-1
CASCRQVYSGNTIYF | TGTGCCAGCTGCCGCCAGGTATACTCTGGAAACACCATATATTTT | few | TRBV2 | . | TRBJ1-3
CASSSLSGHEQFF | TGTGCCAGCAGTTCCCTTAGCGGGCATGAGCAGTTCTTC | . | TRBV27 | TRBD2 | TRBJ2-1
CASSLDRFSGQPQHF | TGTGCCAGCAGCTTAGACAGGTTTAGTGGTCAGCCCCAGCATTTT | . | TRBV7-2 | . | TRBJ1-5
CASSGQYTDTQYF | TGTGCCAGCAGTGGACAGTACACAGATACGCAGTATTTT | few | TRBV2 | . | TRBJ2-3
CASSLAAGLNRPQHF | TGTGCCAGCAGCTTAGCGGCCGGGTTAAATCGGCCCCAGCATTTT | . | TRBV7-8 | . | TRBJ1-5
CASRGNLGQGGGAQHF | TGTGCCAGCAGGGGGAATCTGGGACAGGGAGGCGGTGCCCAGCATTTT | . | TRBV28 | TRBD1 | TRBJ1-5
CASSHSSVSSYEQYF | TGTGCCAGCAGCCATTCTAGCGTAAGCTCCTACGAGCAGTACTTC | . | TRBV4-2 | . | TRBJ2-7
CASRQAGGGNEQFF | TGTGCCAGCAGGCAAGCGGGAGGGGGCAATGAGCAGTTCTTC | . | TRBV6-5 | TRBD2 | TRBJ2-1
CASSTGDRAEKLFF | TGCGCCAGCAGCACGGGGGACAGGGCTGAAAAACTGTTTTTT | . | TRBV5-1 | TRBD1 | TRBJ1-4
CASSALPGANNEQFF | TGTGCCAGCAGCGCCCTCCCTGGGGCGAACAATGAGCAGTTCTTC | . | TRBV9 | . | TRBJ2-1
CASSQEWSSYEQYF | TGTGCCAGCAGCCAAGAATGGAGCTCCTACGAGCAGTACTTC | few | TRBV4-2 | . | TRBJ2-7
CASSSRFGELFF | TGTGCCAGCAGTTCACGGTTCGGGGAGCTGTTTTTT | . | TRBV28 | . | TRBJ2-2
CASSFTTSGYEQYF | TGTGCCAGCAGTTTTACTACTAGCGGCTACGAGCAGTACTTC | . | TRBV27 | TRBD2 | TRBJ2-7
CASSIGQNLEAFF | TGTGCCAGCAGCATAGGACAAAACCTTGAAGCTTTCTTT | . | TRBV9 | . | TRBJ1-1
CASSPGTARGQPQHF | TGTGCCAGCAGCCCCGGGACAGCCCGGGGTCAGCCCCAGCATTTT | . | TRBV7-9 | TRBD1 | TRBJ1-5
CASSLSPRQGGPYEQYF | TGTGCCAGCAGTTTAAGCCCGCGACAGGGGGGACCCTACGAGCAGTACTTC | once | TRBV27 | TRBD1 | TRBJ2-7
CASSFLTDTQYF | TGCGCCAGCAGCTTCCTCACAGATACGCAGTATTTT | . | TRBV5-1 | . | TRBJ2-3
CASSPNRGAGEQYF | TGTGCCAGCTCACCAAACAGGGGAGCTGGGGAGCAGTACTTC | . | TRBV18 | TRBD1 | TRBJ2-7
CASSVVLAGGNEQFF | TGTGCCAGCAGCGTAGTTTTAGCGGGAGGCAATGAGCAGTTCTTC | . | TRBV9 | TRBD2 | TRBJ2-1
CASSLVGDPYNEQFF | TGCGCCAGCAGCTTGGTCGGAGACCCCTACAATGAGCAGTTCTTC | . | TRBV5-1 | . | TRBJ2-1
CASSKTVSAWYEQYF | TGTGCCAGCAGTAAAACAGTCTCGGCTTGGTACGAGCAGTACTTC | . | TRBV27 | . | TRBJ2-7
CSSSLGELGRGLRTEKLFF | TGTTCCAGCAGCTTAGGGGAATTGGGAAGGGGGCTAAGGACTGAAAAACTGTTTTTT | . | TRBV7-9 | TRBD1 | TRBJ1-4
CASSSHRNNYGYTF | TGTGCCAGCAGCTCTCACAGGAATAACTATGGCTACACCTTC | . | TRBV7-9 | . | TRBJ1-2
CASSFHGSENNEQFF | TGCGCCAGCAGCTTTCACGGGAGCGAAAACAATGAGCAGTTCTTC | . | TRBV5-1 | . | TRBJ2-1
CASSVGTGHYEQYF | TGTGCCAGCAGCGTAGGTACAGGGCACTACGAGCAGTACTTC | once | TRBV9 | . | TRBJ2-7
CASSLGETSGTYEQYF | TGTGCCAGCAGCTTAGGCGAGACTAGCGGGACCTACGAGCAGTACTTC | . | TRBV7-9 | TRBD2 | TRBJ2-7
CASSSIAGGTDTQYF | TGTGCCAGCAGCTCAATAGCGGGAGGAACAGATACGCAGTATTTT | . | TRBV7-9 | TRBD2 | TRBJ2-3
CASSRRGTGNYGYTF | TGTGCCAGCAGCCGCCGCGGGACAGGAAACTATGGCTACACCTTC | . | TRBV7-2 | TRBD1 | TRBJ1-2
CASSPNGQGSGYTF | TGTGCCAGCAGCCCAAACGGACAGGGGAGCGGCTACACCTTC | few | TRBV7-6 | TRBD1 | TRBJ1-2
CASSLGWGQVNSPLHF | TGCGCCAGCAGCTTGGGCTGGGGACAGGTTAATTCACCCCTCCACTTT | . | TRBV5-1 | TRBD1 | TRBJ1-6
CASSPGLAMPYEQYF | TGTGCCAGCAGCCCCGGACTAGCCATGCCCTACGAGCAGTACTTC | once | TRBV5-5 | TRBD2 | TRBJ2-7
CASSRRGNEQFF | TGTGCCAGCAGCCGGCGGGGTAATGAGCAGTTCTTC | . | TRBV7-8 | . | TRBJ2-1
CASSRINTGELFF | TGTGCCAGCAGCCGTATCAACACCGGGGAGCTGTTTTTT | once | TRBV14 | . | TRBJ2-2
CASSIETGLSGNTIYF | TGTGCCAGTAGTATCGAGACAGGTCTCTCTGGAAACACCATATATTTT | . | TRBV19 | . | TRBJ1-3
CASSQAGVGTQYF | TGTGCCAGCAGCCAAGCGGGGGTTGGGACCCAGTACTTC | . | TRBV7-2 | TRBD2 | TRBJ2-5
CSVRRGNTEAFF | TGCAGCGTGAGGAGAGGGAACACTGAAGCTTTCTTT | . | TRBV29-1 | . | TRBJ1-1
CASSQSGGQPQHF | TGTGCCAGCAGCCAATCGGGAGGTCAGCCCCAGCATTTT | . | TRBV16 | . | TRBJ1-5
CASSPPGGPNYEQYF | TGCGCCAGCAGCCCTCCAGGGGGTCCAAACTACGAGCAGTACTTC | . | TRBV4-1 | TRBD1 | TRBJ2-7